The T cell receptor (beta chain) described here comes from a study of human T cells and chemical hapten exposure. Study-wide context: How much TCR each sample yielded varied, mostly because pooled library volumes differed slightly. General study points: Sensitizing with DPC caused no change in TCRs above 1 in 1000 frequency.

Unique molecular identifiers were affixed to discrete cDNA molecules within the library. In the original analysis: Approximately 100,000 TCRs per sample was the median, with a range of about 20,000 to 690,600. One entry per CDR3 protein results from TCRdb running MiXCR on the 5' RACE reads. TCRdb, not the original authors, processed these V and J calls. The data contain 130,000 or so distinct CDR3 sequences, around 4.1% of them singletons. This clonotype appeared many times. Its cognate antigen is unknown. The total RNA was obtained from whole blood that was not fractionated. Germline V gene data show CDR1 as SGHNT and CDR2 as YYREEE (reference sequence). V dropped 7 bases and J dropped 2; count of bases not matched to a gene: 10. There are 15 residues in the CDR3.

The receptor was derived from a female donor in good health. The rearrangement links TRBV5-4 to TRBJ2-3; TRBD1 agrees at 7 bases. The CDR3 sequence: CASGTDDLSTDTQYF. The CDR3 region has the DNA TGTGCCAGCGGGACAGACGACTTGTCCACAGATACGCAGTATTTT.